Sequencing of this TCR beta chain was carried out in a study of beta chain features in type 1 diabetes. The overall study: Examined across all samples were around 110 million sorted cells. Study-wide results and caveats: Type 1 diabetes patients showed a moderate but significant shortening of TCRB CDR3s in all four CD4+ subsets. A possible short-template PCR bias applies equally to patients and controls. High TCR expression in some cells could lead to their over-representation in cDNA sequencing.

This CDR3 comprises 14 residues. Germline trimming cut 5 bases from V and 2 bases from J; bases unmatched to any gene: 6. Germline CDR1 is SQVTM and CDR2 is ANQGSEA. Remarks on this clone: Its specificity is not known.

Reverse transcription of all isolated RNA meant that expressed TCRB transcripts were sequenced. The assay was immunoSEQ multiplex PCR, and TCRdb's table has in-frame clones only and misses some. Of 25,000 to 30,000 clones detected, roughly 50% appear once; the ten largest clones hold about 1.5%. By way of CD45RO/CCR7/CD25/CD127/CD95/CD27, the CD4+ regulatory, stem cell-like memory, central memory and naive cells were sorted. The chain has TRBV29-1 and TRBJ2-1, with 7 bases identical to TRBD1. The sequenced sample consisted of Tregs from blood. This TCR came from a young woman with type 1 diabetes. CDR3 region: CSVSRDSPYNEQFF. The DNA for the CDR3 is TGCAGCGTTTCCAGGGACAGCCCCTACAATGAGCAGTTCTTC.